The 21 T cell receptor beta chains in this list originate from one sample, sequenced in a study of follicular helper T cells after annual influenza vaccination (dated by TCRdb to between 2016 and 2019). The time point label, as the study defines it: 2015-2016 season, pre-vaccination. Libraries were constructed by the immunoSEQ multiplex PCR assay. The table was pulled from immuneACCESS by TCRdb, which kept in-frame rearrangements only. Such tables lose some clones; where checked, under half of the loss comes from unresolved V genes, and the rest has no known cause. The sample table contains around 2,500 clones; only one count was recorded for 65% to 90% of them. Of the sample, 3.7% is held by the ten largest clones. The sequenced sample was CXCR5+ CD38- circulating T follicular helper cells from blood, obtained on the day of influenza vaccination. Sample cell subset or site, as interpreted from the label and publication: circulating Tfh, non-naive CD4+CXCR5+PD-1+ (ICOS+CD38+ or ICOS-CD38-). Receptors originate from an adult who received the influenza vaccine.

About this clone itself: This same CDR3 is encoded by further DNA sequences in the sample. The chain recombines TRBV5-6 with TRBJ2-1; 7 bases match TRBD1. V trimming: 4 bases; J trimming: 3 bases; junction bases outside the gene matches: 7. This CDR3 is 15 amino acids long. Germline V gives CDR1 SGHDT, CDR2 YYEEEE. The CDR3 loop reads CASSRRQGVYNEQFF. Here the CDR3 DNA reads TGTGCCAGCAGCCGCCGACAGGGCGTCTACAATGAGCAGTTCTTC.

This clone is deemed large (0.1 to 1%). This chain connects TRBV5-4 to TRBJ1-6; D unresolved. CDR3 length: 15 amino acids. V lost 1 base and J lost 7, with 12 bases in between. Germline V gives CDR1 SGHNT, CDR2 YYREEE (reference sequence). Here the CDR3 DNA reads TGTGCCAGCAGCTTGACCGGTGATGGCAATTCACCCCTCCACTTT. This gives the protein CASSLTGDGNSPLHF.

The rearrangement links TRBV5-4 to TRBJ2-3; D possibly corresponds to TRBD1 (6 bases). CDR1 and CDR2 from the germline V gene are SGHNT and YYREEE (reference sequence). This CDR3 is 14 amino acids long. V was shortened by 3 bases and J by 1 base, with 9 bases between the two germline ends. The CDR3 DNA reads TGTGCCAGCAGCTCACAGGGAGGCACAGATACGCAGTATTTT. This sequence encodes CASSSQGGTDTQYF.

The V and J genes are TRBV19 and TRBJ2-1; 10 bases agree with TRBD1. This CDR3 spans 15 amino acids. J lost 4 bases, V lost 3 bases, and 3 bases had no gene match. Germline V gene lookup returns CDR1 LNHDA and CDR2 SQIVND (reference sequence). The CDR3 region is CASSMRDRGYNEQFF. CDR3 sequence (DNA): TGTGCCAGTAGTATGCGGGACAGGGGTTACAATGAGCAGTTCTTC.

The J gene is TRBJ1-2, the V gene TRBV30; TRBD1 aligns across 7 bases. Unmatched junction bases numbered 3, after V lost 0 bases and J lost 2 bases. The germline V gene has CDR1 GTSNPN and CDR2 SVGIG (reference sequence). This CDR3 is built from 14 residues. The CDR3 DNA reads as TGTGCCTGGAGTGTACGGGGACAGAACTATGGCTACACCTTC. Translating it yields CAWSVRGQNYGYTF.

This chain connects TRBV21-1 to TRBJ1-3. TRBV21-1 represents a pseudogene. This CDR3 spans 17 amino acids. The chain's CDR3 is CASSKVGGTYSGNTIYF. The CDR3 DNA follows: TGTGCCAGCAGCAAAGTTGGAGGGACTTACTCTGGAAACACCATATATTTT.

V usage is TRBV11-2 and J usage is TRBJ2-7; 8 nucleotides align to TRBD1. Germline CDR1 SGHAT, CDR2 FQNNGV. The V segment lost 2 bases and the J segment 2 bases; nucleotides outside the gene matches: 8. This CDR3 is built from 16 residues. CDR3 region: CASSLFGQGEAYEQYF. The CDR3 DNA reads TGTGCCAGCAGCTTATTCGGACAGGGAGAGGCCTACGAGCAGTACTTC.

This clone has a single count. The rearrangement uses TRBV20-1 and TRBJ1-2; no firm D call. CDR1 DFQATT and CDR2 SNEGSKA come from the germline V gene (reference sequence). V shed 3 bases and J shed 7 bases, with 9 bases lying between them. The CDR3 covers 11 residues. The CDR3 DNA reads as TGCAGTGCTAGTAGGGAGGGTGGCTACACCTTC. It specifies CSASREGGYTF.

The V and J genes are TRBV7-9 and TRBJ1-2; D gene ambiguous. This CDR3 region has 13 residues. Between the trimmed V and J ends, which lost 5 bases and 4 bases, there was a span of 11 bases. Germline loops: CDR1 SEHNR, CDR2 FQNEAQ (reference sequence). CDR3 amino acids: CASSVGAGYGYTF. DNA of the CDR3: TGTGCCAGCAGCGTAGGAGCAGGCTATGGCTACACCTTC.

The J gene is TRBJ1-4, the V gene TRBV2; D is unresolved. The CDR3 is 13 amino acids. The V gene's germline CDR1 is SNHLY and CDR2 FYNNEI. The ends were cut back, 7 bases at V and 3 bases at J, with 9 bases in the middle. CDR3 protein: CASIKLANEKLFF. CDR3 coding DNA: TGTGCCAGCATAAAACTAGCTAATGAAAAACTGTTTTTT.

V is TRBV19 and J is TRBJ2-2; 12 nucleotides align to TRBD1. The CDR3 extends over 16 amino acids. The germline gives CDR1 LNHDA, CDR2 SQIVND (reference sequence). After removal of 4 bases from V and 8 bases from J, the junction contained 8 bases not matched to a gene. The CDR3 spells CASSTGGQGAGGELFF. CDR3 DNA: TGTGCCAGTAGTACCGGGGGACAGGGGGCCGGTGGGGAGCTGTTTTTT.

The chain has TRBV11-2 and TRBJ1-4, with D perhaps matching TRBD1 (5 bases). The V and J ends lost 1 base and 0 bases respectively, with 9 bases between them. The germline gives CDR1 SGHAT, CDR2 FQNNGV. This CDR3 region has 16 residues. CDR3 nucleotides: TGTGCCAGCAGCTTAGTGCGGGGCACAACTAATGAAAAACTGTTTTTT. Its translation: CASSLVRGTTNEKLFF.

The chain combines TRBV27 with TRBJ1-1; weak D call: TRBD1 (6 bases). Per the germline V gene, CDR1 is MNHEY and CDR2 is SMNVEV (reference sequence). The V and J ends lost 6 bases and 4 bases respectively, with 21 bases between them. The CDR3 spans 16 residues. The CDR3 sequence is CASRPDRRSAATEAFF. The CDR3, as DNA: TGTGCCAGCAGGCCTGACAGGCGTTCCGCGGCCACTGAAGCTTTCTTT.

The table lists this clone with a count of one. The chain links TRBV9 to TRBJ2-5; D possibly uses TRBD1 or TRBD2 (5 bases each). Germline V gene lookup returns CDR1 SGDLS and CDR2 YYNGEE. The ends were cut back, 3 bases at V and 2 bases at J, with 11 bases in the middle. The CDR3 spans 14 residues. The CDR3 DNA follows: TGTGCCAGCAGCGGGGTTGGGGGTCAAGAGACCCAGTACTTC. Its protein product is CASSGVGGQETQYF. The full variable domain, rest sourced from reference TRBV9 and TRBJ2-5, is DSGVTQTPKHLITATGQRVTLRCSPRSGDLSVYWYQQSLDQGLQFLIQYYNGEERAKGNILERFSAQQFPDLHSELNLSSLELGDSALYFCASSGVGGQETQYFGPGTRLLVL.

CDR3 bases: TGTGCCAGCAGTCCCCATGGGCAGGGGCCGGCCTACGAGCAGTACTTC. It specifies CASSPHGQGPAYEQYF. This chain links TRBV27 with TRBJ2-7, with D possibly being TRBD1 (6 bases). Between the trimmed V and J ends, which lost 5 bases and 2 bases, there was a span of 19 bases. The germline V gene has CDR1 MNHEY and CDR2 SMNVEV (reference sequence). The CDR3 has 16 residues.

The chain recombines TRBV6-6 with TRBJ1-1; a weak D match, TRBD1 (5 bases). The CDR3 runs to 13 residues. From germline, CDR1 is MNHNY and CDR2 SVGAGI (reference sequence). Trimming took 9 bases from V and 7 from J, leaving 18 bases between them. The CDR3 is CASTRGLRLEAFF. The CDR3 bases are TGTGCCAGTACCCGGGGCCTTAGGCTTGAAGCTTTCTTT.

The CDR3 here is CASSKNTEAFF. Here the CDR3 DNA reads TGTGCCAGCAGCAAGAACACTGAAGCTTTCTTT. V and J are TRBV5-4 and TRBJ1-1; D remains unclear. CDR3 length: 11 amino acids. Trimming removed 4 bases at V and 1 base at J, with 2 bases between. Germline lookup yields CDR1 SGHNT and CDR2 YYREEE (reference sequence).

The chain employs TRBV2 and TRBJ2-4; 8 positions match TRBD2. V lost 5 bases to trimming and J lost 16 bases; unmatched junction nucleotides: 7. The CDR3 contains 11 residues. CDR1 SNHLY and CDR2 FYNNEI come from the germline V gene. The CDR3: CASSLSGSTYF. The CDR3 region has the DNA TGTGCCAGCAGTCTCAGCGGGAGTACCTACTTC.

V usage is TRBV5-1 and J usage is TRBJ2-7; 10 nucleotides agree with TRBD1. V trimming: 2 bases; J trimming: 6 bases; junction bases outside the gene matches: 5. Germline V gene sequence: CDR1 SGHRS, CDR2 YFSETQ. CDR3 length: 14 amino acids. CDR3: CASSFQGQGSEQYF. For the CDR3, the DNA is TGCGCCAGCAGCTTCCAGGGACAGGGGAGCGAGCAGTACTTC.

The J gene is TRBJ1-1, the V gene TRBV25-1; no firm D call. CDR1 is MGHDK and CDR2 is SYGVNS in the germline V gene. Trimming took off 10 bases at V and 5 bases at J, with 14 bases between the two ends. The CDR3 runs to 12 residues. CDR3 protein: CATAHPKTEAFF. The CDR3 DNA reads TGTGCCACCGCACACCCGAAGACTGAAGCTTTCTTT. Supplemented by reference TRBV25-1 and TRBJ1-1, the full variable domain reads EADIYQTPRYLVIGTGKKITLECSQTMGHDKMYWYQQDPGMELHLIHYSYGVNSTEKGDLSSESTVSRIRTEHFPLTLESARPSHTSQYLCATAHPKTEAFFGQGTRLTVV.

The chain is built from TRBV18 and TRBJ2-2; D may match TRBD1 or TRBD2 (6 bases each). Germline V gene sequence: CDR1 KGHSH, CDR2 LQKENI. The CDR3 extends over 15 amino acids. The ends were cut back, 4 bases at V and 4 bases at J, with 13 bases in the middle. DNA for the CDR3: TGTGCCAGCTCACAGGGGGGCGTCCGCACCGGGGAGCTGTTTTTT. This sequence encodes CASSQGGVRTGELFF.